Below, 29 T cell receptor beta chains from the same sample are listed, as sequenced in a study of blood T cell repertoires in COVID-19 (dated by TCRdb to 2020 to 2021). Libraries were made using the immunoSEQ multiplex PCR assay. The immuneACCESS repertoire file appears here via TCRdb, limited to in-frame rearrangements. These files lack a portion of the clones; in checked studies, under half of the deficit traces to unresolved V genes, and the cause of the others is not known. This sample gives approximately 200,000 clones in total; about 88% of them show up just once. Of the sample, less than 3.5% is held by the ten largest clones. Sequenced input: peripheral blood. All receptors come from a woman aged 55 to 70 with acute or convalescent COVID-19.

This clone was seen a single time. The chain has TRBV14 and TRBJ1-2; a weak D match, TRBD1 (5 bases). Per the germline V gene, CDR1 is SGHDN and CDR2 is FVKESK. V was shortened by 1 base and J by 8 bases, with 14 bases between the two germline ends. This CDR3 is 14 amino acids long. CDR3 sequence: CASSQAGQRQGYTF. The CDR3 DNA sequence: TGTGCCAGCAGCCAAGCCGGACAAAGACAGGGCTACACCTTC.

The V and J genes are TRBV28 and TRBJ1-6; 7 nucleotides match TRBD1. This CDR3 is 15 amino acids long. J was trimmed by 5 bases and V by 6 bases; bases with no gene match: 7. CDR1 MDHEN and CDR2 SYDVKM come from the germline V gene. For the CDR3, the DNA is TGTGCCAGCAGAGACTACGACAGGGATAATTCACCCCTCCACTTT. It is translated as CASRDYDRDNSPLHF.

In DNA form, the CDR3 reads TGTGCCAGCAGGGACCGCGGAGGGAACACCATATATTTT. Residues: CASRDRGGNTIYF. The chain uses TRBV11-2 and TRBJ1-3; D ambiguous. This CDR3 contains 13 residues. V dropped 6 bases and J dropped 7 bases, with 13 bases sitting between them. In germline, CDR1 is SGHAT, CDR2 FQNNGV.

The chain combines TRBV6-1 with TRBJ2-1, with D uncertain. Germline V gene sequence: CDR1 MNHNS, CDR2 SASEGT. CDR3 length: 17 amino acids. Trimming took 4 bases from V and 9 from J, leaving 25 bases between them. This CDR3 reads CASSVSSLELFLGEQFF. Written as DNA, the CDR3 is TGTGCCAGCAGTGTCAGCTCGCTCGAACTATTCCTTGGTGAGCAGTTCTTC.

The V call is TRBV6-1, the J call TRBJ2-4; no clear D gene. Germline V lookup: CDR1 MNHNS, CDR2 SASEGT. The CDR3 is made up of 13 amino acids. V was pared by 2 bases and J by 5 bases, with 7 bases between. The CDR3: CASSELQENIQYF. The CDR3 DNA sequence: TGTGCCAGCAGTGAATTGCAGGAAAACATTCAGTACTTC.

The V and J genes are TRBV5-6 and TRBJ2-7; 9 bases match TRBD1. This CDR3 region has 17 residues. The germline CDR1 and CDR2 sequences are SGHDT and YYEEEE. The V gene end was trimmed by 0 bases and the J gene end by 0 bases; junction bases not matched to a gene: 7. The CDR3, as DNA: TGTGCCAGCAGCTTGGATGAAAACAGGGGGCACTCCTACGAGCAGTACTTC. Translation gives CASSLDENRGHSYEQYF.

This clone showed up just a few times. The genes are TRBV11-3 and TRBJ2-7; D perhaps matches TRBD2 (5 bases). V shed 5 bases and J shed 3 bases, with 11 bases lying between them. The germline V gene has CDR1 SGHNT and CDR2 YENEEA. This CDR3 has 13 amino acids. As DNA, the CDR3 is TGTGCCAGCAGCCTAGGACTGGACTACGAGCAGTACTTC. It codes for CASSLGLDYEQYF.

The rearrangement links TRBV5-1 to TRBJ1-1; D gene unclear. V was trimmed by 0 bases and J by 4 bases, leaving 13 bases between them. Germline assignment: CDR1 SGHRS and CDR2 YFSETQ. The CDR3 has 15 amino acids. CDR3 coding DNA: TGCGCCAGCAGCTTGGCCGTATCCCGGAGCACTGAAGCTTTCTTT. It yields the protein CASSLAVSRSTEAFF.

This rearrangement joins TRBV2 to TRBJ1-2, with a weak D call TRBD1 (6 bases). Looked up from germline, CDR1 is SNHLY and CDR2 is FYNNEI. The CDR3 loop spans 14 amino acids. With 6 bases removed from V and 4 bases from J, the gap between germline ends came to 15 bases. The CDR3 nucleotides read TGTGCCAGCAGAAACGACAGGAGCTTCTATGGCTACACCTTC. Amino acids: CASRNDRSFYGYTF.

This sequence joins TRBV7-3 and TRBJ2-3, with 10 positions matching TRBD2. V shed 4 bases, J shed 5 bases, and the junction held 15 bases outside the gene matches. The CDR3 sequence is 18 residues long. CDR1 and CDR2 (germline): SGHTA, FQGTGA. CDR3 amino acids: CASSSQPLLAGAGDTQYF. CDR3 bases: TGTGCCAGCAGCTCCCAACCCCTCCTAGCGGGGGCCGGAGATACGCAGTATTTT.

This rearrangement joins TRBV27 to TRBJ2-1; D not resolved. The germline gives CDR1 MNHEY, CDR2 SMNVEV (reference sequence). The CDR3 length is 15 residues. The V end was cut by 6 bases, the J end by 0 bases, with 12 bases between. The CDR3 nucleotides read TGTGCCAGCAGCTTCTTTCCGAGCTCCTACAATGAGCAGTTCTTC. It codes for CASSFFPSSYNEQFF.

The chain employs TRBV10-2 and TRBJ1-6, with a tentative D call TRBD1 (6 bases). This CDR3 is built from 15 residues. V lost 6 bases, J lost 5 bases, and 14 bases lay in between. Germline CDR1 WSHSY, CDR2 SAAADI. Here the CDR3 DNA reads TGCGCCAGCAGGGACCCAGGGGCAGATAATTCACCCCTCCACTTT. Translating it yields CASRDPGADNSPLHF.

The chain couples TRBV19 to TRBJ1-1; D is ambiguous. Looked up from germline, CDR1 is LNHDA and CDR2 is SQIVND (reference sequence). V was shortened by 4 bases and J by 1 base, with 4 bases between the two germline ends. CDR3 length: 12 amino acids. The CDR3: CASSTQNTEAFF. CDR3 in DNA: TGTGCCAGTAGTACACAGAACACTGAAGCTTTCTTT.

V gene TRBV30 combines with J gene TRBJ2-1; TRBD2 matches 9 bases. CDR3 length: 15 residues. In germline, CDR1 is GTSNPN, CDR2 SVGIG (reference sequence). The junction had 12 bases not matched to a gene; V was cut back by 5 bases and J by 7 bases. The CDR3 loop reads CAWAALAGLLNEQFF. The CDR3 DNA reads TGTGCCTGGGCGGCGCTAGCGGGACTTTTGAATGAGCAGTTCTTC.

V gene TRBV6-4 combines with J gene TRBJ1-2; maybe TRBD1 (5 bases). Looked up from germline, CDR1 is MRHNA and CDR2 is SNTAGT. V dropped 7 bases and J dropped 8 bases, with 20 bases sitting between them. The CDR3 is made up of 14 amino acids. CDR3 DNA sequence: TGTGCCAGCACCCCTACCCCAGGGTCTTACGGCTACACCTTC. Protein sequence: CASTPTPGSYGYTF.

V is TRBV5-6 and J is TRBJ2-2; no reliable D call. The CDR3 contains 17 residues. Trimming took 0 bases from V and 3 from J, leaving 15 bases between them. CDR1 is SGHDT and CDR2 is YYEEEE in the germline V gene. The CDR3 reads CASSLAIRVEDTGELFF. CDR3 DNA: TGTGCCAGCAGCTTGGCTATCAGAGTTGAGGACACCGGGGAGCTGTTTTTT.

This sequence joins TRBV5-8 and TRBJ2-2; 7 bases line up with TRBD1. After removal of 2 bases from V and 4 bases from J, the junction contained 5 bases not matched to a gene. The CDR3 loop spans 15 amino acids. Germline V CDR1 and CDR2: SGHTS, YDEGEE. The CDR3 sequence: CASSFLQGFTGELFF. The CDR3 DNA sequence: TGTGCCAGCAGCTTCCTACAGGGGTTCACCGGGGAGCTGTTTTTT. Full variable domain (remainder filled in from reference TRBV5-8 and TRBJ2-2): EAGVTQSPTHLIKTRGQQATLRCSPISGHTSVYWYQQALGLGLQFLLWYDEGEERNRGNFPPRFSGRQFPNYSSELNVNALELEDSALYLCASSFLQGFTGELFFGEGSRLTVL.

This clone was picked up one time. The rearrangement uses TRBV6-5 and TRBJ2-1; 7 bases agree with TRBD1. V gave up 2 bases and J gave up 0 bases; unmatched junction bases: 1. Germline V gene data show CDR1 as MNHEY and CDR2 as SVGAGI. CDR3 length equals 15 residues. CDR3 residues: CASSYTGDSYNEQFF. In DNA form, the CDR3 reads TGTGCCAGCAGTTACACAGGGGACTCCTACAATGAGCAGTTCTTC.

The chain has TRBV27 and TRBJ2-3; possibly TRBD1 for D (6 bases). There are 16 residues in the CDR3. Trimming removed 5 bases from V and 3 bases from J, with 18 bases in between. Looked up from germline, CDR1 is MNHEY and CDR2 is SMNVEV (reference sequence). The CDR3: CASSPGHFGGTDTQYF. The CDR3 bases are TGTGCCAGCAGTCCGGGACATTTTGGAGGAACAGATACGCAGTATTTT.

The J gene is TRBJ1-5, the V gene TRBV19, with unresolved D. The V gene lost 7 bases and the J gene lost 1 base, with 17 bases spanning the gap. This CDR3 is 16 amino acids long. Germline V gene sequence: CDR1 LNHDA, CDR2 SQIVND (reference sequence). The chain's CDR3 is CASKIGLGESNQPQHF. The CDR3 DNA sequence: TGTGCCAGTAAGATAGGTCTCGGGGAGAGCAATCAGCCCCAGCATTTT. The full variable domain, with the rest looked up from reference TRBV19 and TRBJ1-5, is DGGITQSPKYLFRKEGQNVTLSCEQNLNHDAMYWYRQDPGQGLRLIYYSQIVNDFQKGDIAEGYSVSREKKESFPLTVTSAQKNPTAFYLCASKIGLGESNQPQHFGDGTRLSIL.

The chain is built from TRBV6-6 and TRBJ1-6, with D unresolved. This CDR3 comprises 13 residues. V lost 3 bases to trimming and J lost 5 bases, with 5 bases between them. Germline lookup yields CDR1 MNHNY and CDR2 SVGAGI (reference sequence). The CDR3 spells CASSYADNSPLHF. The CDR3 DNA follows: TGTGCCAGCAGTTATGCAGATAATTCACCCCTCCACTTT.

This chain connects TRBV11-2 to TRBJ2-7, with TRBD1 as a possible D gene (5 bases). The germline CDR1 and CDR2 sequences are SGHAT and FQNNGV. The V end was cut by 4 bases, the J end by 6 bases, with 10 bases between. The CDR3 consists of 12 residues. The CDR3 DNA reads TGTGCCAGCAGCTCTTTGGGGCTCGAGCAGTACTTC. Translating it yields CASSSLGLEQYF.

The chain is built from TRBV12-5 and TRBJ2-2; 15 bases match TRBD2. The germline CDR1 and CDR2 sequences are LGHNT and FRNRAP. This CDR3 is 19 amino acids long. V was clipped by 6 bases and J by 1 base; unmatched bases: 9. CDR3 DNA sequence: TGTGCTAGTGGCCACTATAGGGGACTAGCGGGAGGGAACACCGGGGAGCTGTTTTTT. Its translation is CASGHYRGLAGGNTGELFF.

The V gene is TRBV27, the J gene TRBJ2-1; D may be TRBD2 (5 bases). The V end was cut by 5 bases, the J end by 0 bases, with 17 bases between. Germline V gene lookup returns CDR1 MNHEY and CDR2 SMNVEV (reference sequence). The CDR3 is made up of 17 amino acids. The CDR3 DNA reads TGTGCCAGCAGTGCCGGCGGCACTGGGAGCTCCTACAATGAGCAGTTCTTC. It yields the protein CASSAGGTGSSYNEQFF.

This chain links TRBV25-1 with TRBJ2-1, with TRBD2 matching 12 bases. CDR1 is MGHDK and CDR2 is SYGVNS in the germline V gene. The CDR3 has 16 amino acids. After removal of 3 bases from V and 12 bases from J, the junction contained 12 bases not matched to a gene. The CDR3 region is CASSDPGLAGPGGQFF. The CDR3 DNA reads TGTGCCAGCAGTGATCCGGGACTAGCGGGTCCCGGGGGGCAGTTCTTC.

This clone was observed once. V gene TRBV5-3 combines with J gene TRBJ1-6; D unclear. TRBV5-3 is recorded as an ORF, its role being uncertain. This CDR3 is 17 amino acids long. V dropped 4 bases and J dropped 10 bases, with 24 bases sitting between them. The CDR3 region has the DNA TGTGCCAGAAGCGGGGAGAGGATAGGGTTAATTCGCTCACCCCTCCACTTT. Translated, it gives CARSGERIGLIRSPLHF.

The table lists this clone with a count of one. At the DNA level, this CDR3 is encoded by other sequences in the same sample as well. The rearrangement links TRBV18 to TRBJ2-3, with 12 bases fitting TRBD2. This CDR3 has 15 residues. Losses at the gene ends were 4 bases for V and 4 bases for J; bases not matched to a gene: 3. Germline loops: CDR1 KGHSH, CDR2 LQKENI. For the CDR3, the DNA is TGTGCCAGCTCACTAGGACTAGCGGGATCAGATACGCAGTATTTT. It yields the protein CASSLGLAGSDTQYF.

The chain couples TRBV9 to TRBJ1-2; D is ambiguous. The CDR3 spans 15 residues. Per germline, CDR1 SGDLS and CDR2 YYNGEE. V was clipped by 3 bases and J by 5 bases, with 17 bases between them. The CDR3 bases are TGTGCCAGCAGCGAGACCCCCTTCCAGGTGTATGGCTACACCTTC. This encodes CASSETPFQVYGYTF.

The chain combines TRBV6-1 with TRBJ1-5; D call uncertain. Trimming stripped 0 bases from V and 5 bases from J, with 8 bases between. This CDR3 has 14 amino acids. Germline-derived CDR1 and CDR2 are MNHNS and SASEGT. CDR3 in amino acids: CASSEARRDQPQHF. The CDR3 DNA is TGTGCCAGCAGTGAAGCTCGACGGGATCAGCCCCAGCATTTT.